The 17 T cell receptor beta chains in this list originate from one sample, sequenced in a study of T cells in tumors after PD-1 blockade. Using immunoSEQ multiplex PCR, the repertoire was profiled, and TCRdb retains in-frame clones only, with some absent. Counted here are about 60,000 clones, 74% occurring once; the ten biggest clones make up roughly 4.7%. The material was PBMCs, obtained after anti-PD-1 treatment. These receptor sequences come from a human donor with basal cell carcinoma.

The V gene is TRBV18, the J gene TRBJ2-1, with 7 nucleotides matching TRBD2. The CDR3 has 16 residues. Trimming cost V 1 base and J 6 bases; bases outside gene matches: 9. The V gene's germline CDR1 is KGHSH and CDR2 LQKENI. This CDR3 reads CASSPLAGPGSNEQFF. CDR3 DNA sequence: TGTGCCAGCTCACCACTAGCGGGCCCGGGGTCCAATGAGCAGTTCTTC.

The chain is built from TRBV28 and TRBJ2-2; D may match TRBD1 or TRBD2 (5 bases each). From germline, CDR1 is MDHEN and CDR2 SYDVKM. There are 16 residues in the CDR3. Trimming left V 2 bases short and J 3 bases short, with 13 bases between. CDR3 nucleotide sequence: TGTGCCAGCAGTTTAAGGGTAGGGACGTACACCGGGGAGCTGTTTTTT. Translated, it gives CASSLRVGTYTGELFF.

This sequence joins TRBV19 and TRBJ1-2, with D possibly being TRBD1 (5 bases). The CDR3 sequence is 14 residues long. Germline values: CDR1 LNHDA, CDR2 SQIVND (reference sequence). V was clipped by 5 bases and J by 2 bases, with 12 bases between them. The DNA for the CDR3 is TGTGCCAGTAGTTCCACAGGTGACAACTATGGCTACACCTTC. Residues: CASSSTGDNYGYTF. The variable domain in full, with the rest retrieved from reference TRBV19 and TRBJ1-2, is DGGITQSPKYLFRKEGQNVTLSCEQNLNHDAMYWYRQDPGQGLRLIYYSQIVNDFQKGDIAEGYSVSREKKESFPLTVTSAQKNPTAFYLCASSSTGDNYGYTFGSGTRLTVV.

The chain uses TRBV7-2 and TRBJ2-1, with 10 nucleotides matching TRBD1. Germline CDR1 is SGHTA and CDR2 is FQGNSA. V lost 1 base, J lost 7 bases, and 4 bases stayed unmatched. The CDR3 covers 15 residues. The CDR3 DNA reads TGTGCCAGCAGCTTAGGGGACAGGGGCGGGAATGAGCAGTTCTTC. It encodes CASSLGDRGGNEQFF. The whole variable domain, filled in from reference TRBV7-2 and TRBJ2-1, reads GAGVSQSPSNKVTEKGKDVELRCDPISGHTALYWYRQSLGQGLEFLIYFQGNSAPDKSGLPSDRFSAERTGGSVSTLTIQRTQQEDSAVYLCASSLGDRGGNEQFFGPGTRLTVL.

This clone was counted a single time. J is TRBJ1-6 and V is TRBV7-8; unclear D gene. Looked up from germline, CDR1 is SGHVS and CDR2 is FQNEAQ. This CDR3 has 15 residues. With 1 base removed from V and 5 bases from J, the gap between germline ends came to 9 bases. The CDR3 DNA reads as TGTGCCAGCAGCTTAGTCGCCGGGAATAATTCACCCCTCCACTTT. Its protein is CASSLVAGNNSPLHF. Using reference TRBV7-8 and TRBJ1-6 for the parts outside the CDR3, the full variable domain is GAGVSQSPRYKVAKRGQDVALRCDPISGHVSLFWYQQALGQGPEFLTYFQNEAQLDKSGLPSDRFFAERPEGSVSTLKIQRTQQEDSAVYLCASSLVAGNNSPLHFGNGTRLTVT.

This chain uses TRBV3-1 (or the pseudogene TRBV3-2) with TRBJ1-5, with 8 positions matching TRBD1. V trimming: 4 bases; J trimming: 7 bases; junction bases outside the gene matches: 6. The CDR3 consists of 14 residues. CDR1 is LGHDT, CDR2 YNNKEL, per germline (reference sequence). CDR3 nucleotides: TGTGCCAGCAGCCCCGGACAGGGAAACCAGCCCCAGCATTTT. It is translated as CASSPGQGNQPQHF.

V and J are TRBV5-1 and TRBJ2-3, with 7 bases that match TRBD2. There are 17 residues in the CDR3. Germline CDR1 reads SGHRS; CDR2 reads YFSETQ. The V gene end was trimmed by 4 bases and the J gene end by 2 bases; junction bases not matched to a gene: 13. DNA for the CDR3: TGCGCCAGCAGCCCAGGACTAGGAGGGGCGTACACAGATACGCAGTATTTT. This gives the protein CASSPGLGGAYTDTQYF.

The chain links TRBV3-1 (or the pseudogene TRBV3-2) to TRBJ1-2; D not resolved. The CDR3 covers 12 residues. CDR1 is LGHDT, CDR2 YNNKEL, per germline (reference sequence). V lost 1 base, J lost 8 bases, and 8 bases lay in between. The DNA for the CDR3 is TGTGCCAGCAGCCAAGGGGTCGGGGGCTACACCTTC. The encoded protein is CASSQGVGGYTF.

The CDR3 spells CASSSRSPSGGGDEQFF. DNA for the CDR3: TGTGCCAGCAGTTCGCGGTCCCCTAGCGGGGGAGGGGATGAGCAGTTCTTC. V gene TRBV28 combines with J gene TRBJ2-1, with 10 bases matching TRBD2. There are 17 residues in the CDR3. Germline CDR1 and CDR2: MDHEN and SYDVKM. V lost 4 bases to trimming and J lost 8 bases; unmatched junction nucleotides: 14. The full variable domain, with the rest looked up from reference TRBV28 and TRBJ2-1, is DVKVTQSSRYLVKRTGEKVFLECVQDMDHENMFWYRQDPGLGLRLIYFSYDVKMKEKGDIPEGYSVSREKKERFSLILESASTNQTSMYLCASSSRSPSGGGDEQFFGPGTRLTVL.

The rearrangement uses TRBV27 and TRBJ2-7, with D perhaps TRBD2 (6 bases). From germline, CDR1 is MNHEY and CDR2 SMNVEV (reference sequence). CDR3 length: 14 amino acids. V was cut by 4 bases and J by 2 bases, with 12 bases left in between. The CDR3 DNA sequence: TGTGCCAGCAGTTCTCGGACGGGGGCCTACGAGCAGTACTTC. Protein sequence: CASSSRTGAYEQYF.

The V and J genes are TRBV20-1 and TRBJ2-5, with 8 bases matching TRBD2. CDR1 and CDR2 (germline): DFQATT, SNEGSKA (reference sequence). CDR3 length: 16 amino acids. The trim removed 3 bases at V and 3 bases at J, leaving 12 bases unmatched. The CDR3 loop reads CSASTVSGGEEETQYF. The CDR3 coding sequence is TGCAGTGCTAGTACCGTATCGGGGGGGGAGGAAGAGACCCAGTACTTC.

The rearrangement links TRBV9 to TRBJ2-5; D might be TRBD1 (5 bases). The CDR3 sequence is 15 residues long. V shed 2 bases and J shed 5 bases, with 16 bases lying between them. The germline gives CDR1 SGDLS, CDR2 YYNGEE. CDR3 residues: CASSVEIGDWETQYF. The CDR3, as DNA: TGTGCCAGCAGCGTCGAAATAGGGGATTGGGAGACCCAGTACTTC.

The chain joins TRBV28 to TRBJ2-7; perhaps TRBD2 as D (7 bases). The CDR3 sequence is 14 residues long. With 3 bases removed from V and 4 bases from J, the gap between germline ends came to 13 bases. Germline V gene data show CDR1 as MDHEN and CDR2 as SYDVKM. The DNA for the CDR3 is TGTGCCAGCAGTTTCTCGGGGGGCGTTTACGAGCAGTACTTC. This sequence encodes CASSFSGGVYEQYF.

The V and J genes are TRBV5-1 and TRBJ2-6; no clear D. The germline V and J ends were trimmed by 5 bases and 0 bases, with 6 bases remaining between them. CDR1 is SGHRS and CDR2 is YFSETQ in the germline V gene. The CDR3 has 14 amino acids. CDR3 nucleotide sequence: TGCGCCAGCAGAGAAGTCTCTGGGGCCAACGTCCTGACTTTC. It translates to CASREVSGANVLTF.

The chain carries TRBV7-8 and TRBJ1-2; TRBD1 aligns across 9 bases. The CDR3 loop spans 13 amino acids. Germline trimming cut 5 bases from V and 8 bases from J; bases unmatched to any gene: 6. The germline CDR1 and CDR2 sequences are SGHVS and FQNEAQ. DNA of the CDR3: TGTGCCAGCAGCCCGGACAGGGGAGAGGGCTACACCTTC. Its translation is CASSPDRGEGYTF.

V is TRBV5-6 and J is TRBJ2-3; unclear D gene. V was trimmed by 4 bases and J by 4 bases, leaving 13 bases between them. Germline CDR1 and CDR2: SGHDT and YYEEEE. This CDR3 is 14 amino acids long. The CDR3 region has the DNA TGTGCCAGCAGCAAGGATAGTACTTCAGATACGCAGTATTTT. Translated: CASSKDSTSDTQYF.

The chain combines TRBV6-4 with TRBJ2-7; D gene ambiguous. In germline, CDR1 is MRHNA, CDR2 SNTAGT. The length of the CDR3 is 14 residues. V lost 2 bases to trimming and J lost 2 bases, with 10 bases between them. The CDR3 coding sequence is TGTGCCAGCAGTGACGATCCGGAAACCTACGAGCAGTACTTC. Its translation is CASSDDPETYEQYF.